These T cell receptor beta chains were read from a single sample in a study of human T cells and chemical hapten exposure. TCRdb re-derived calls from the RACE reads in MiXCR, one entry per CDR3 protein. There are more than 70,000 distinct CDR3 sequences in the sample; around a tenth occur only once, and around 1.4% lies in the top ten. This sample comprised whole blood, obtained in connection with sensitization to the hapten diphenylcyclopropenone (DPC). These receptors came from a man younger than 35 with alopecia areata. Some clones in this sample may be carry-over from other donors' samples. The conserved cysteine and the conserved F or W are not part of the CDR3 here.

J	V	CDR3
TRBJ2-1	TRBV19	ASSIAPGLAVYNGQF
TRBJ1-2	TRBV13	ASSQRDRGVSNYGYT
TRBJ2-7	TRBV4-1	ASSQQFAYEQY
TRBJ1-1	TRBV29-1	SVDTEAF
TRBJ2-3	TRBV29-1	SVGRTDTQY
TRBJ2-7	TRBV4-1	ASSRGVYEQY
TRBJ2-3	TRBV9	ASSARDRGGPDTQY
TRBJ2-2	TRBV19	ASTSVKTSIPGELF
TRBJ2-2	TRBV4-2	ASSPAGGGPNTGELF
TRBJ1-4	TRBV6-4	ASSVTGAEMATNEKLF
TRBJ2-3	TRBV6-2/TRBV6-3	ASRQYRGQVIDTQY
TRBJ1-1	TRBV12-5	ASAIQSVPTEAF
TRBJ1-4	TRBV10-3	AISEGQEKLF
TRBJ2-7	TRBV4-3	ASSQDITHEQY
TRBJ2-5	TRBV7-7	ASSPDRGLRETQY
TRBJ1-2	TRBV5-6	ASSPDRHGYT
TRBJ2-7	TRBV18	ASSSIAGASYEQY
TRBJ1-2	TRBV18	ASSPLRTNDYGYT
TRBJ1-1	TRBV9	ASSPNGDTEAF
TRBJ1-1	TRBV6-6	ASSVDREVKAF
TRBJ2-1	TRBV16	ASSQRTGAYNEQF
TRBJ2-2	TRBV6-4	ASSVETIFNTGELF
TRBJ2-3	TRBV28	ASNWLGGSVDVTDTQY
TRBJ2-4	TRBV11-2	ASSLTRVAKNIQY
TRBJ2-3	TRBV4-1	ANSVLFAATQY
TRBJ1-6	TRBV6-2/TRBV6-3	ASTVWDPASSYNSPLH
TRBJ2-2	TRBV9	ASSVEDRASNTGELF
TRBJ1-1	TRBV5-1	ASRLTGDQTEAF
TRBJ1-2	TRBV29-1	SVVHIQGAYGYT
TRBJ2-1	TRBV5-1	ASSFSGQSYNEQF
TRBJ2-5	TRBV7-9	ASSLGDRSQY
TRBJ2-1	TRBV29-1	SVEDRPVSPEQF
TRBJ2-1	TRBV7-9	ASSLRVERGTRNEQF
TRBJ2-3	TRBV5-4	ASSLPTRTDTQY
TRBJ1-1	TRBV6-6	ASRRDRVVLWDEAF
TRBJ2-7	TRBV11-2	ASSLRGQGSSYEQY
TRBJ2-1	TRBV20-1	SAKARGGLTYNEQF
TRBJ2-6	TRBV2	ASSTGSGANVLT
TRBJ2-1	TRBV5-4	ASSPPGGRSYNEQF
TRBJ1-2	TRBV6-2/TRBV6-3	ASSYPQRPPINGYT
TRBJ1-2	TRBV9	ASFFGGANYGYT
TRBJ2-7	TRBV11-2	ASSEEPDRAHEQY
TRBJ2-5	TRBV11-2	ASSLDLTMETQY
TRBJ2-7	TRBV19	ASSGTGGLHEQY
TRBJ2-7	TRBV20-1	SARPASGNSYEQY
TRBJ2-3	TRBV24-1	ATSGRVTDTQY